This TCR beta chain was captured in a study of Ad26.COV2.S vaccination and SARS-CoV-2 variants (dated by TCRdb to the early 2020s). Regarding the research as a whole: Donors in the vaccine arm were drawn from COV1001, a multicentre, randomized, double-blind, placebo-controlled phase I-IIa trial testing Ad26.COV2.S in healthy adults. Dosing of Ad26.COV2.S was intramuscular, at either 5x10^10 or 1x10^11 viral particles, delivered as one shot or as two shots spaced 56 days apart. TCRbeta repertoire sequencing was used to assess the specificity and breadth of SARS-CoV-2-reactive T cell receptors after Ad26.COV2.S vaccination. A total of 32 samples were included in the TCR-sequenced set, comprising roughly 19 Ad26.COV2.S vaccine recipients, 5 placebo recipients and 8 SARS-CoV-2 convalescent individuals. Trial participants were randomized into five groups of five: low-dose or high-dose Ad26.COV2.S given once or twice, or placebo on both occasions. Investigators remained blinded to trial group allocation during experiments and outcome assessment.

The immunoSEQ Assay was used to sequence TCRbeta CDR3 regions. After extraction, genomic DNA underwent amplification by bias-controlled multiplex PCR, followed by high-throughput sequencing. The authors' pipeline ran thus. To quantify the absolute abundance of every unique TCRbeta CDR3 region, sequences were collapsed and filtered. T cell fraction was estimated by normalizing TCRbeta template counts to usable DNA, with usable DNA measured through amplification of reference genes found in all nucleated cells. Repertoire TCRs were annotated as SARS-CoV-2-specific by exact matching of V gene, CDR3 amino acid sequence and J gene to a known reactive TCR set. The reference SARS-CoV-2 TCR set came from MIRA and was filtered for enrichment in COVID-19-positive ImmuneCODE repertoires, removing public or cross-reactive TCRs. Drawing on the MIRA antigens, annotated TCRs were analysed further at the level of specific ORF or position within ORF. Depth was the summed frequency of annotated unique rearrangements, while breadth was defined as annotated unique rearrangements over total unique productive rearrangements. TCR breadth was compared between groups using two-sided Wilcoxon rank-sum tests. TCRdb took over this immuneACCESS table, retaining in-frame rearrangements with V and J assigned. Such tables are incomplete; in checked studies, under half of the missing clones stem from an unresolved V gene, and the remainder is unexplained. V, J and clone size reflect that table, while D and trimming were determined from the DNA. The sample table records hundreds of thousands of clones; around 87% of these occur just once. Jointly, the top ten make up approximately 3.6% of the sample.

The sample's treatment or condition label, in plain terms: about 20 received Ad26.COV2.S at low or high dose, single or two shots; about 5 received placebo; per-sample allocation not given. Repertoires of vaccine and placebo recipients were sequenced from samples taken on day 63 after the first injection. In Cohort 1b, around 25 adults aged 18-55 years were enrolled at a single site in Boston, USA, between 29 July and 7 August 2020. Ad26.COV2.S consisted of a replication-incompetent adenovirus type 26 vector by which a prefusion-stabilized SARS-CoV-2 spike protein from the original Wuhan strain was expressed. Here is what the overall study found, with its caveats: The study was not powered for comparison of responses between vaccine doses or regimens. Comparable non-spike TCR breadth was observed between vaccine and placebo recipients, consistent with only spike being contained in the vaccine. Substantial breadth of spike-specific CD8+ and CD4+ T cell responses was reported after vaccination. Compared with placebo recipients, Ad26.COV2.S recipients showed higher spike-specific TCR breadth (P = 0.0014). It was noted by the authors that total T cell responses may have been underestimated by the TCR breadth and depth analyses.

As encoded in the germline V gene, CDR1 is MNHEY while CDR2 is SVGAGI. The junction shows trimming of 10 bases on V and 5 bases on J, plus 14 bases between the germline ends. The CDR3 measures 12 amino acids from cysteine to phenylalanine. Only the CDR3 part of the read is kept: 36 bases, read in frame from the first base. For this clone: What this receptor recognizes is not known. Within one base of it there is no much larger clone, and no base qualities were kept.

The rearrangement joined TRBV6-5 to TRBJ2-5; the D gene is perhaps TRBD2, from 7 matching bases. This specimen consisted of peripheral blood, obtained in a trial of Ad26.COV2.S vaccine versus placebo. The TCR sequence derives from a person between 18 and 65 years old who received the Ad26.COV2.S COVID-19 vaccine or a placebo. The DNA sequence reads TGTGCCACCTTGGGGGGGCCGGAGACCCAGTACTTC. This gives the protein CATLGGPETQYF.